This T cell receptor (beta chain) was recovered during a study of beta chain features in type 1 diabetes. General observations from the study: Type 1 diabetes patients had TCRB CDR3s that were shorter (moderately but significantly so) in all four CD4+ subsets. Patients with type 1 diabetes carried fewer insertions and had more deletions at their VDJ junctions.

This CDR3 has 13 residues. V shed 4 bases and J shed 8 bases, with 15 bases lying between them. Germline loops: CDR1 SQVTM, CDR2 ANQGSEA. Sorting based on CD45RO/CCR7/CD25/CD127/CD95/CD27 separated CD4+ naive, central memory, regulatory and stem cell-like memory cells. Sequenced material consisted of expressed TCRB transcripts (all of the isolated RNA was reverse transcribed). The repertoire was sequenced with immunoSEQ multiplex PCR; TCRdb's copy has only in-frame clones and lacks some. Of roughly 500,000 clones in the sample, roughly 10% were seen once. This clone was observed a few times. The antigen is not known.

Sequencing was carried out using naive CD4+ T cells from blood. V is TRBV29-1 and J is TRBJ2-1; no reliable D call. The TCR was taken from a woman aged 18-29 years in good health. This chain's CDR3 is CSVASRRVDEQFF. The CDR3 coding sequence is TGCAGCGTTGCGTCTAGGAGAGTAGATGAGCAGTTCTTC.